This entry lists 28 T cell receptor beta chains sequenced from one sample in a study of cytomegalovirus exposure and HLA in healthy donors. TCRdb's table, derived via immunoSEQ multiplex PCR, lists solely in-frame clones and lacks some. The table shows around 240,000 clones, with nearly 90% occurring only once. Sequencing was carried out using PBMCs. The receptors were gathered from a woman in her late teens or twenties in good health and CMV-seronegative.

The chain combines TRBV7-2 with TRBJ2-3; no clear D. CDR3 size: 13 residues. Germline V gene lookup returns CDR1 SGHTA and CDR2 FQGNSA. The V end was cut by 5 bases, the J end by 3 bases, with 9 bases between. This chain's CDR3 is CASSPGGTDTQYF. The DNA for the CDR3 is TGTGCCAGCAGCCCGGGTGGGACAGATACGCAGTATTTT.

The genes are TRBV28 and TRBJ2-7; 9 bases are shared with TRBD2. The V segment lost 5 bases and the J segment 5 bases; nucleotides outside the gene matches: 4. CDR1 is MDHEN, CDR2 SYDVKM, per germline. The CDR3 has 13 residues. The DNA for the CDR3 is TGTGCCAGCAGTGTAGCGGGGGTCGACGAGCAGTACTTC. Its translation is CASSVAGVDEQYF.

The rearrangement links TRBV7-9 to TRBJ2-1; D is undetermined. This CDR3 is built from 16 residues. Germline values: CDR1 SEHNR, CDR2 FQNEAQ (reference sequence). The germline V and J ends were trimmed by 0 bases and 6 bases, with 15 bases remaining between them. The CDR3 bases are TGTGCCAGCAGCTTAGCCTCTCTAAATCTTGGCAATGAGCAGTTCTTC. Residues: CASSLASLNLGNEQFF.

The table lists this clone with a count of one. This sequence joins TRBV10-3 and TRBJ2-1; TRBD1 aligns across 10 bases. J gave up 6 bases and V 7 bases, and 6 bases lay outside the gene matches. Germline values: CDR1 ENHRY, CDR2 SYGVKD. The length of the CDR3 is 14 residues. CDR3 bases: TGTGCCATCAAAGGGACAGGGGCATTCAATGAGCAGTTCTTC. Amino acids: CAIKGTGAFNEQFF.

The chain links TRBV4-3 to TRBJ1-6; TRBD1 agrees at 8 bases. Germline V gene data show CDR1 as LGHNA and CDR2 as YSLEER. V gave up 0 bases and J gave up 10 bases; unmatched junction bases: 5. The CDR3 consists of 15 residues. The CDR3 DNA reads TGCGCCAGCAGCCAAGATTCAGGGGGCCGATCACCCCTCCACTTT. It specifies CASSQDSGGRSPLHF.

The chain recombines TRBV2 with TRBJ2-5, with a weak D call TRBD1 (5 bases). V lost 5 bases and J lost 5, with 15 bases in between. The V gene's germline CDR1 is SNHLY and CDR2 FYNNEI. The CDR3 is 14 residues long. CDR3 sequence reads: CASSLDSSDETQYF. The DNA of the CDR3 is TGTGCCAGCAGTCTTGACAGTTCTGACGAGACCCAGTACTTC. Based on the CDR3 plus reference TRBV2 and TRBJ2-5, the full variable domain is EPEVTQTPSHQVTQMGQEVILRCVPISNHLYFYWYRQILGQKVEFLVSFYNNEISEKSEIFDDQFSVERPDGSNFTLKIRSTKLEDSAMYFCASSLDSSDETQYFGPGTRLLVL.

In nucleotides, the CDR3 is TGTGCCAGCCTGTTTGAGAGATCCTACAATGAGCAGTTCTTC. This gives the protein CASLFERSYNEQFF. This chain uses TRBV6-1 with TRBJ2-1; the D is unclear. The CDR3 runs 14 residues. Trimming removed 8 bases at V and 1 base at J, with 12 bases between. The germline V gene has CDR1 MNHNS and CDR2 SASEGT.

The genes are TRBV5-4 and TRBJ1-2; TRBD1 agrees at 7 bases. The germline V gene encodes CDR1 SGHNT and CDR2 YYREEE (reference sequence). The CDR3 sequence is 16 residues long. V shed 0 bases and J 1 base; nucleotides not matched to a gene: 6. The CDR3 bases are TGTGCCAGCAGCTTGGCCCTACGGGACAGTAACTATGGCTACACCTTC. Its translation is CASSLALRDSNYGYTF.

The rearrangement uses TRBV13 and TRBJ2-3, with 15 bases identical to TRBD2. The CDR3 runs 19 residues. CDR1 and CDR2 from the germline V gene are PRHDT and FYEKMQ (reference sequence). V dropped 5 bases and J dropped 0; count of bases not matched to a gene: 9. In DNA, the CDR3 is TGTGCCAGCAGCCGACGGACTAGCGGGGGGGCCGGGAGCACAGATACGCAGTATTTT. It translates to CASSRRTSGGAGSTDTQYF.

This chain connects TRBV2 to TRBJ2-3; possible D gene TRBD2, 6 bases. Germline V gene data show CDR1 as SNHLY and CDR2 as FYNNEI. V lost 10 bases to trimming and J lost 5 bases, with 13 bases between them. The CDR3 is 12 residues long. In nucleotides, the CDR3 is TGTGCCACCAGACTAGTTAGAGATACGCAGTATTTT. This encodes CATRLVRDTQYF.

The V and J genes are TRBV15 and TRBJ2-1; 11 bases line up with TRBD2. The length of the CDR3 is 16 residues. Germline V gene lookup returns CDR1 LNHNV and CDR2 YYDKDF (reference sequence). After removal of 1 base from V and 8 bases from J, the junction contained 7 bases not matched to a gene. CDR3 sequence: CATSRGNSGGDHEQFF. The DNA of the CDR3 is TGTGCCACCAGCAGAGGGAATAGCGGGGGGGACCATGAGCAGTTCTTC.

Points on this clone: The same CDR3 is also encoded by other DNA sequences in this sample. The V gene is TRBV5-1, the J gene TRBJ1-4; 7 nucleotides match TRBD1. The CDR3 has 14 amino acids. Germline trimming cut 0 bases from V and 4 bases from J; bases unmatched to any gene: 0. The germline V gene has CDR1 SGHRS and CDR2 YFSETQ. CDR3 loop: CASSLGQGNEKLFF. The CDR3 DNA sequence: TGCGCCAGCAGCTTGGGACAGGGTAATGAAAAACTGTTTTTT.

The CDR3 loop is CASSQQGSSEKLFF. For the CDR3, the DNA is TGTGCCAGCAGCCAACAGGGGAGTTCTGAAAAACTGTTTTTT. The gene calls are TRBV7-9 and TRBJ1-4; 7 nucleotides agree with TRBD1. In germline, CDR1 is SEHNR, CDR2 FQNEAQ (reference sequence). This CDR3 region has 14 residues. V shed 5 bases and J 7 bases; nucleotides not matched to a gene: 7. The entire variable domain, with the rest obtained from reference TRBV7-9 and TRBJ1-4, is as follows: DTGVSQNPRHKITKRGQNVTFRCDPISEHNRLYWYRQTLGQGPEFLTYFQNEAQLEKSRLLSDRFSAERPKGSFSTLEIQRTEQGDSAMYLCASSQQGSSEKLFFGSGTQLSVL.

The V call is TRBV6-1, the J call TRBJ1-4, with TRBD1 matching 9 bases. The CDR3 loop spans 15 amino acids. Germline V gene sequence: CDR1 MNHNS, CDR2 SASEGT. J gave up 3 bases and V 4 bases, and 3 bases lay outside the gene matches. CDR3 bases: TGTGCCAGCAGTGGAGGACAGGGGTCTAATGAAAAACTGTTTTTT. Translating it yields CASSGGQGSNEKLFF.

This sequence joins TRBV5-1 and TRBJ2-5, with 11 bases lining up with TRBD2. Per germline, CDR1 SGHRS and CDR2 YFSETQ. Trimming took 4 bases from V and 4 from J; bases not matched to a gene: 12. The CDR3 runs to 17 residues. The CDR3 region is CASSPRAGTSGSETQYF. The CDR3 coding sequence is TGCGCCAGCAGCCCGCGTGCCGGGACTAGCGGATCAGAGACCCAGTACTTC.

The genes are TRBV28 and TRBJ2-3; 8 bases match TRBD1. CDR1 is MDHEN, CDR2 SYDVKM, per germline. With V trimmed by 6 bases and J by 3 bases, 5 bases remained unmatched. CDR3 size: 14 residues. This chain's CDR3 is CASSSGQVTDTQYF. The CDR3 DNA is TGTGCCAGCAGCTCGGGACAGGTAACAGATACGCAGTATTTT.

The V call is TRBV5-8, the J call TRBJ2-2; a possible D gene is TRBD2 (6 bases). Germline CDR1 reads SGHTS; CDR2 reads YDEGEE. V was pared by 1 base and J by 3 bases, with 10 bases between. This CDR3 is built from 15 residues. In DNA form, the CDR3 reads TGTGCCAGCAGCTTGATCGCGGGGTACACCGGGGAGCTGTTTTTT. Protein: CASSLIAGYTGELFF.

V and J are TRBV28 and TRBJ2-5, with 8 nucleotides matching TRBD1. V trimming: 5 bases; J trimming: 2 bases; junction bases outside the gene matches: 7. The germline V gene has CDR1 MDHEN and CDR2 SYDVKM. The CDR3 totals 15 residues. The CDR3 protein is CASSEDRAVQETQYF. DNA for the CDR3: TGTGCCAGCAGTGAGGACAGGGCCGTGCAAGAGACCCAGTACTTC.

CDR3 sequence: CASSVGRSSGNTIYF. The DNA of the CDR3 is TGTGCCAGCAGCGTAGGGCGGAGCTCTGGAAACACCATATATTTT. This sequence joins TRBV9 and TRBJ1-3; no definite D call. Between the trimmed V and J ends, which lost 0 bases and 0 bases, there was a span of 7 bases. The germline CDR1 and CDR2 sequences are SGDLS and YYNGEE. The CDR3 loop spans 15 amino acids.

The chain carries TRBV28 and TRBJ2-1, with D perhaps TRBD1 (6 bases). CDR1 is MDHEN, CDR2 SYDVKM, per germline. Trimming cost V 5 bases and J 4 bases, with 9 bases left between them. The CDR3 consists of 13 residues. The CDR3 sequence: CASSATGYNEQFF. CDR3 DNA: TGTGCCAGCAGTGCCACAGGGTACAATGAGCAGTTCTTC.

The chain carries TRBV5-1 and TRBJ2-3; TRBD2 might be the D (5 bases). CDR1 is SGHRS and CDR2 is YFSETQ in the germline V gene. The CDR3 runs 14 residues. Trimming stripped 1 base from V and 11 bases from J, with 17 bases between. In DNA form, the CDR3 reads TGCGCCAGCAGCTTGCTTTCGGGGAAAACCGAGCAGTATTTT. Translation gives CASSLLSGKTEQYF.

The gene calls are TRBV28 and TRBJ1-2; maybe TRBD1 (5 bases). Germline V CDR1 and CDR2: MDHEN, SYDVKM. V was cut by 2 bases and J by 4 bases, with 8 bases left in between. The CDR3 totals 13 residues. CDR3 amino acids: CASSLVTAYGYTF. Here the CDR3 DNA reads TGTGCCAGCAGTTTAGTGACAGCCTATGGCTACACCTTC.

The chain joins TRBV6-1 to TRBJ2-2; 7 bases match TRBD1. In germline, CDR1 is MNHNS, CDR2 SASEGT. This CDR3 contains 18 residues. Trimming at V came to 2 bases and at J to 5 bases, leaving 14 bases not matched to a gene. CDR3 loop: CASSELVRGILLTGELFF. CDR3 coding DNA: TGTGCCAGCAGTGAACTAGTCAGGGGGATCTTATTGACCGGGGAGCTGTTTTTT.

This chain's CDR3 is CASSPYGQSNQPQHF. The CDR3 DNA reads as TGTGCCAGCTCACCATATGGACAGAGCAATCAGCCCCAGCATTTT. This chain links TRBV18 with TRBJ1-5; TRBD1 might be the D (6 bases). Germline lookup yields CDR1 KGHSH and CDR2 LQKENI. The V end was cut by 2 bases, the J end by 1 base, with 9 bases between. The CDR3 covers 15 residues.

The chain couples TRBV28 to TRBJ1-6; TRBD1 is a possible D gene (5 bases). Germline V gene lookup returns CDR1 MDHEN and CDR2 SYDVKM. The CDR3 is 13 residues long. Trimming took off 4 bases at V and 17 bases at J, with 18 bases between the two ends. This CDR3 reads CASSSRPGDSIHF. The CDR3 nucleotides are TGTGCCAGCAGTTCCCGCCCGGGGGATTCCATCCACTTT. Variable domain in full (rest from reference TRBV28 and TRBJ1-6): DVKVTQSSRYLVKRTGEKVFLECVQDMDHENMFWYRQDPGLGLRLIYFSYDVKMKEKGDIPEGYSVSREKKERFSLILESASTNQTSMYLCASSSRPGDSIHFGNGTRLTVT.

The CDR3 region is CAITGGGTEAFF. DNA of the CDR3: TGTGCCATAACAGGGGGCGGCACTGAAGCTTTCTTT. This chain joins TRBV2 and TRBJ1-1; TRBD1 agrees at 9 bases. V shed 10 bases and J 4 bases; nucleotides not matched to a gene: 4. CDR1 is SNHLY and CDR2 is FYNNEI in the germline V gene. The CDR3 covers 12 residues.

The chain links TRBV7-4 to TRBJ2-7; D remains ambiguous. CDR3 size: 14 residues. Trimming left V 5 bases short and J 5 bases short, with 16 bases between. Germline CDR1 SGHVT, CDR2 SQSDAQ. The CDR3 reads CASSPSWQTDEQYF. The CDR3 DNA reads TGTGCCAGCAGCCCCTCTTGGCAAACCGACGAGCAGTACTTC.

This chain uses TRBV6-5 with TRBJ1-2; maybe TRBD1 (6 bases). Germline-derived CDR1 and CDR2 are MNHEY and SVGAGI. CDR3 length equals 15 residues. V lost 0 bases to trimming and J lost 7 bases, with 15 bases between them. The chain's CDR3 is CASSYSGQLSGGYTF. The CDR3 region has the DNA TGTGCCAGCAGTTACTCCGGACAGCTAAGCGGTGGCTACACCTTC.